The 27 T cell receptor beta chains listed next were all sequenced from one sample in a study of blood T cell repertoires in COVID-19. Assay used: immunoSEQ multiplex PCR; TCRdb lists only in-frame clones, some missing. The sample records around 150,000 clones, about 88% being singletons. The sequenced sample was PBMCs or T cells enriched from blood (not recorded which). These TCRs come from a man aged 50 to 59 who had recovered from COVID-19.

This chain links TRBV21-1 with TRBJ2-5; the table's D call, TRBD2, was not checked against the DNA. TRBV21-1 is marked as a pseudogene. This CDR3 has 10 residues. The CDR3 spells CASSKSVQYF. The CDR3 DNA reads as TGTGCCAGCAGCAAATCGGTCCAGTACTTC.

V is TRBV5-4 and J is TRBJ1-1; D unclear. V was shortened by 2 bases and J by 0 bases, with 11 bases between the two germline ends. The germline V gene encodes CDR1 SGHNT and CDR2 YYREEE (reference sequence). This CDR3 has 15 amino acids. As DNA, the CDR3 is TGTGCCAGCAGCTTTCAGGAATTTATGAACACTGAAGCTTTCTTT. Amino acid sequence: CASSFQEFMNTEAFF.

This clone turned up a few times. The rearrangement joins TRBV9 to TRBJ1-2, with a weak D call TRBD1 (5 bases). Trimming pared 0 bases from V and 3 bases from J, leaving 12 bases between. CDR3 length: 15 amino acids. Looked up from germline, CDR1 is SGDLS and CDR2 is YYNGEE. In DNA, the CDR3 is TGTGCCAGCAGCGTAGCTGAAAGACAGTACTATGGCTACACCTTC. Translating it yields CASSVAERQYYGYTF.

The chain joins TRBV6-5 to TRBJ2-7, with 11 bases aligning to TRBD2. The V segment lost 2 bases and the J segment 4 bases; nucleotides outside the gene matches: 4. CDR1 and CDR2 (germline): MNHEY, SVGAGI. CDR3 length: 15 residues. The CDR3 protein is CASSYETSGEYEQYF. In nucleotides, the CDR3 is TGTGCCAGCAGTTACGAGACTAGCGGGGAATACGAGCAGTACTTC.

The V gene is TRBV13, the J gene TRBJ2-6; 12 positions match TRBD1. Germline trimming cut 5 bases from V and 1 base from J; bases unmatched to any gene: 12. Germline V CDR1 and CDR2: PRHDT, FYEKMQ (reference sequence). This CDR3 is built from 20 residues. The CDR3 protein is CASSPGRDRGRFSGANVLTF. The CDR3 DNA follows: TGTGCCAGCAGCCCCGGACGGGACAGGGGGCGATTTTCTGGGGCCAACGTCCTGACTTTC.

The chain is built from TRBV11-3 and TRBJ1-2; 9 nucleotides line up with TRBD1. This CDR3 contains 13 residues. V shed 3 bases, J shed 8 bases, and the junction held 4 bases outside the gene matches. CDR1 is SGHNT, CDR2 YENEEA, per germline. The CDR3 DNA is TGTGCCAGCAGCTTCACAGGGGGCCGGGGCTACACCTTC. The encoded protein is CASSFTGGRGYTF.

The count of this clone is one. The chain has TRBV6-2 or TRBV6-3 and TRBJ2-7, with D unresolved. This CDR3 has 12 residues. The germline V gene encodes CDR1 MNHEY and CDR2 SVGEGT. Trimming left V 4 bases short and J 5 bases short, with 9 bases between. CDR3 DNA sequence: TGTGCCAGCAGTTGGTTTTCGGACGAGCAGTACTTC. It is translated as CASSWFSDEQYF.

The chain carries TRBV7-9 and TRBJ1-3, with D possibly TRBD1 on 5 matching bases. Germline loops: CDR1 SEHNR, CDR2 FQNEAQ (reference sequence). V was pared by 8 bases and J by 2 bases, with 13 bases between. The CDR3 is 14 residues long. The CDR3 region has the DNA TGTGCCAGCGGCCAGGGTTGGGCTGGAAACACCATATATTTT. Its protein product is CASGQGWAGNTIYF.

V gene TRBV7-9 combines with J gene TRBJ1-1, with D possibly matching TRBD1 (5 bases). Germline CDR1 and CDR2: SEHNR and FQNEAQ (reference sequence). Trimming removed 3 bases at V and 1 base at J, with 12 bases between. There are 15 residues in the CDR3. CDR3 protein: CASSLWRGENTEAFF. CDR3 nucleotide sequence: TGTGCCAGCAGCTTGTGGAGGGGCGAGAACACTGAAGCTTTCTTT.

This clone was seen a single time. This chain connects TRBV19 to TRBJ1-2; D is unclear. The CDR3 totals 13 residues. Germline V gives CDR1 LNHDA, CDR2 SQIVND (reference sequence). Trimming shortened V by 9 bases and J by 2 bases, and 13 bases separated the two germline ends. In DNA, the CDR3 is TGTGCCAGCGACCCCGGGTCGAACTATGGCTACACCTTC. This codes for CASDPGSNYGYTF.

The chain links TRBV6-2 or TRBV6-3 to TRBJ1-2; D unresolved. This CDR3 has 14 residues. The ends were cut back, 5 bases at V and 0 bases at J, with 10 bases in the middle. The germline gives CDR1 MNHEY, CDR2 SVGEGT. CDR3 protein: CASSPYTTNYGYTF. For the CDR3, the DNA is TGTGCCAGCAGTCCGTATACTACTAACTATGGCTACACCTTC.

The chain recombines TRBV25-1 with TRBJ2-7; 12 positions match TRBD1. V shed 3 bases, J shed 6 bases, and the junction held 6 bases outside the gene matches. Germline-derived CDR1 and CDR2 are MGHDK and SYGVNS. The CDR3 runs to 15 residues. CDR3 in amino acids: CASSDSGTGGFEQYF. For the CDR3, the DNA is TGTGCCAGCAGTGATTCCGGGACAGGGGGCTTCGAGCAGTACTTC.

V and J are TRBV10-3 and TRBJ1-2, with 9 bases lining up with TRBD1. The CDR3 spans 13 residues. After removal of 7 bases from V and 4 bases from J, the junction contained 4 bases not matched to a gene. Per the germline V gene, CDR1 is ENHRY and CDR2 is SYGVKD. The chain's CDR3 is CAITTDRGYGYTF. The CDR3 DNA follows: TGTGCCATCACTACGGACAGGGGCTATGGCTACACCTTC.

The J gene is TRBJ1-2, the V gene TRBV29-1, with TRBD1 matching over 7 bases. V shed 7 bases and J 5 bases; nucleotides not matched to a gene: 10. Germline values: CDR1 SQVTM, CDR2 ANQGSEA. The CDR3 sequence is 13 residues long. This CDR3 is CSGRGGSDYGYTF. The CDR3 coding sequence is TGCAGCGGCCGAGGGGGCAGTGATTATGGCTACACCTTC. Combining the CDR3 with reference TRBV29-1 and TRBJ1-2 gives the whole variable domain SAVISQKPSRDICQRGTSLTIQCQVDSQVTMMFWYRQQPGQSLTLIATANQGSEATYESGFVIDKFPISRPNLTFSTLTVSNMSPEDSSIYLCSGRGGSDYGYTFGSGTRLTVV.

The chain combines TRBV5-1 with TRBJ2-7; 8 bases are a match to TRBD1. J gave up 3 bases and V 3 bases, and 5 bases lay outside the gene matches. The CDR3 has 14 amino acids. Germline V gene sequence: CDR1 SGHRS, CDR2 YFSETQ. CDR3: CASSWWTGSYEQYF. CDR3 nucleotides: TGCGCCAGCAGCTGGTGGACAGGGAGCTACGAGCAGTACTTC.

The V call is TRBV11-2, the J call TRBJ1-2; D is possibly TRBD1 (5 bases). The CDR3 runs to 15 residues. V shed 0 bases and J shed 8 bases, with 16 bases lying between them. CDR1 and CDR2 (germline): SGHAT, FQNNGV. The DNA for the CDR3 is TGTGCCAGCAGCTTAGATCAAACAGGTGTCTACGGCTACACCTTC. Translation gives CASSLDQTGVYGYTF.

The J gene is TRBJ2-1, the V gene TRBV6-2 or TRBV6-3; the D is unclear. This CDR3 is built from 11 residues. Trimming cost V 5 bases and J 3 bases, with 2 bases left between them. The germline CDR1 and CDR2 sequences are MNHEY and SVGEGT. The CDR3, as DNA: TGTGCCAGCAGTCTCTACAATGAGCAGTTCTTC. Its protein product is CASSLYNEQFF.

As DNA, the CDR3 is TGTGCCAGCAGCTCCGGACTTAGAGATGGCTACACCTTC. This sequence encodes CASSSGLRDGYTF. V and J are TRBV3-1 (or the pseudogene TRBV3-2) and TRBJ1-2; D not certain. CDR3 length: 13 residues. Trimming removed 5 bases at V and 6 bases at J, with 13 bases between. Germline-derived CDR1 and CDR2 are LGHDT and YNNKEL (reference sequence).

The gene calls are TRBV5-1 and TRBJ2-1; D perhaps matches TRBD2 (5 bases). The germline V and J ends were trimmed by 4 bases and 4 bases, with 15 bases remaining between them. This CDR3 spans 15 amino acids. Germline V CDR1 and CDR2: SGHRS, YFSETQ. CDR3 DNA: TGCGCCAGCAGCAATCCTACGGGGTCTTACAATGAGCAGTTCTTC. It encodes CASSNPTGSYNEQFF. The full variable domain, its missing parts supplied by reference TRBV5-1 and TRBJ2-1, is KAGVTQTPRYLIKTRGQQVTLSCSPISGHRSVSWYQQTPGQGLQFLFEYFSETQRNKGNFPGRFSGRQFSNSRSEMNVSTLELGDSALYLCASSNPTGSYNEQFFGPGTRLTVL.

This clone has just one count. The CDR3 protein is CASSLDRVGTGKYF. For the CDR3, the DNA is TGTGCCAGCAGCTTAGATCGAGTCGGGACAGGGAAGTATTTT. V is TRBV11-3 and J is TRBJ2-3; 9 bases line up with TRBD1. In germline, CDR1 is SGHNT, CDR2 YENEEA. With V trimmed by 0 bases and J by 13 bases, 8 bases remained unmatched. The CDR3 has 14 amino acids.

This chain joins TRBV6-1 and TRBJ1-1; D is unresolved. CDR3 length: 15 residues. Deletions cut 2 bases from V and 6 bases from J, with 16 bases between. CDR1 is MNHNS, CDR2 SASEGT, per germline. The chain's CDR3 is CASSETAGRGAEAFF. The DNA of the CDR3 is TGTGCCAGCAGTGAAACGGCAGGTCGCGGGGCTGAAGCTTTCTTT.

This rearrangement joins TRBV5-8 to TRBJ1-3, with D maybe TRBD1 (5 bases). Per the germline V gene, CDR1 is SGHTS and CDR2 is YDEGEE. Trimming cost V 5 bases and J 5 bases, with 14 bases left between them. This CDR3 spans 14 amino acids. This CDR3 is CASSKTVGRNTIYF. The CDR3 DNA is TGTGCCAGCAGTAAGACAGTTGGGAGAAACACCATATATTTT.

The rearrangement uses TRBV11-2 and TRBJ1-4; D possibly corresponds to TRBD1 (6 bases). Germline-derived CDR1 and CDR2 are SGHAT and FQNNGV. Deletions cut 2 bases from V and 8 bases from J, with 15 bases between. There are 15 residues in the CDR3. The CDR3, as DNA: TGTGCCAGCAGCTTATCCCACGGGACAAGCGAAAAACTGTTTTTT. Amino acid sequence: CASSLSHGTSEKLFF.

CDR3: CASSTAGTLTNTEAFF. CDR3 bases: TGTGCCAGTAGTACCGCCGGGACATTGACTAACACTGAAGCTTTCTTT. This sequence joins TRBV19 and TRBJ1-1; tentatively, D is TRBD1 (6 bases). The CDR3 is made up of 16 amino acids. Germline V gives CDR1 LNHDA, CDR2 SQIVND (reference sequence). V shed 4 bases and J shed 2 bases, with 17 bases lying between them.

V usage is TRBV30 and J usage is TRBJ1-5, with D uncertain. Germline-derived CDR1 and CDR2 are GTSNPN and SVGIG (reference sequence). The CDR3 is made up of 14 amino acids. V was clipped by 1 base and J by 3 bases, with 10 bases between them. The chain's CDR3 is CAWSDGISNQPQHF. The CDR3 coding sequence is TGTGCCTGGAGTGACGGGATCTCCAATCAGCCCCAGCATTTT.

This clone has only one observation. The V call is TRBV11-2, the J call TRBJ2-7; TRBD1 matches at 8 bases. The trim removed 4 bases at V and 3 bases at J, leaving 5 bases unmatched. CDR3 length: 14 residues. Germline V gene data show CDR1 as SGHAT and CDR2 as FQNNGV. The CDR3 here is CASSYGQGYYEQYF. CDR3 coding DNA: TGTGCCAGCAGCTACGGACAGGGATACTACGAGCAGTACTTC.

This chain's CDR3 is CASSSRETQYF. CDR3 sequence (DNA): TGTGCCAGCAGCTCGAGGGAGACCCAGTACTTC. The V and J genes are TRBV7-6 and TRBJ2-5; the D is unclear. Trimming removed 4 bases from V and 5 bases from J, with 5 bases in between. The length of the CDR3 is 11 residues. Germline V gene lookup returns CDR1 SGHVS and CDR2 FNYEAQ. Complete variable domain (other parts from reference TRBV7-6 and TRBJ2-5): GAGVSQSPRYKVTKRGQDVALRCDPISGHVSLYWYRQALGQGPEFLTYFNYEAQQDKSGLPNDRFSAERPEGSISTLTIQRTEQRDSAMYRCASSSRETQYFGPGTRLLVL.